The 23 T cell receptor beta chains below all came from one sample that was sequenced in a study of OX40 agonist ivuxolimab in advanced cancers. Data came from immunoSEQ multiplex PCR; TCRdb stores just in-frame clones and leaves some out. The data contain some 74,000 clones, around 82% of them seen just once; the ten biggest clones take up about 5%. Sequencing used CD4+ or CD8+ T cells sorted from blood, obtained in a trial of the OX40 agonist ivuxolimab. These receptors all stem from an adult with an advanced solid tumor such as melanoma, head and neck, liver or kidney cancer.

This chain links TRBV28 with TRBJ2-1, with D uncertain. V was trimmed by 2 bases and J by 8 bases, leaving 13 bases between them. Germline assignment: CDR1 MDHEN and CDR2 SYDVKM. The CDR3 has 14 residues. The CDR3 reads CASSLTTSSHEQFF. CDR3 sequence (DNA): TGTGCCAGCAGTTTAACCACATCGTCCCATGAGCAGTTCTTC.

V usage is TRBV28 and J usage is TRBJ2-1; 11 bases are a match to TRBD2. V lost 4 bases and J lost 4; bases outside the gene matches: 6. The germline V gene encodes CDR1 MDHEN and CDR2 SYDVKM. CDR3 size: 16 residues. The CDR3 DNA reads as TGTGCCAGCAGTTCATCCGCTAGCGGGGGGTACAATGAGCAGTTCTTC. Protein product: CASSSSASGGYNEQFF.

This sequence joins TRBV2 and TRBJ2-7, with TRBD1 identical over 8 bases. V was pared by 6 bases and J by 0 bases, with 7 bases of the junction left unmatched. The CDR3 extends over 15 amino acids. Per germline, CDR1 SNHLY and CDR2 FYNNEI. The CDR3 region is CASRLGQGSSYEQYF. As DNA, the CDR3 is TGTGCCAGCAGACTCGGACAGGGAAGCTCCTACGAGCAGTACTTC.

The chain carries TRBV11-3 and TRBJ2-1; D is unclear. In germline, CDR1 is SGHNT, CDR2 YENEEA. The CDR3 has 13 amino acids. V lost 1 base and J 7 bases, leaving 8 bases between the germline ends. The CDR3 region is CASSLGFANEQFF. In nucleotides, the CDR3 is TGTGCCAGCAGCTTAGGATTTGCGAATGAGCAGTTCTTC.

This chain links TRBV6-1 with TRBJ2-1, with 11 nucleotides matching TRBD2. Trimming removed 6 bases from V and 6 bases from J; junction bases left unmatched: 7. The germline CDR1 and CDR2 sequences are MNHNS and SASEGT. This CDR3 has 15 residues. The CDR3 region has the DNA TGTGCCAGCAGGGGGGGACTAGCGGTCTTCAATGAGCAGTTCTTC. As protein: CASRGGLAVFNEQFF.

This CDR3 is CASSLNREFAYEQYF. CDR3 bases: TGTGCCAGCAGCTTAAACAGGGAGTTCGCCTACGAGCAGTACTTC. The V and J genes are TRBV11-2 and TRBJ2-7; D is possibly TRBD1 (6 bases). The germline V and J ends were trimmed by 2 bases and 2 bases, with 13 bases remaining between them. CDR1 and CDR2 from the germline V gene are SGHAT and FQNNGV. This CDR3 has 15 residues.

The rearrangement joins TRBV2 to TRBJ1-4, with no clear D. The CDR3 loop spans 13 amino acids. Germline V gives CDR1 SNHLY, CDR2 FYNNEI. Trimming removed 8 bases at V and 5 bases at J, with 12 bases between. The CDR3: CASVRERNEKLFF. Written as DNA, the CDR3 is TGTGCCAGCGTTAGGGAGAGGAATGAAAAACTGTTTTTT.

This clone occurred once. This chain uses TRBV7-2 with TRBJ2-7, with TRBD2 as a possible D gene (5 bases). The germline CDR1 and CDR2 sequences are SGHTA and FQGNSA. V lost 5 bases and J 5 bases, leaving 19 bases between the germline ends. This CDR3 has 15 residues. The CDR3 loop is CASSPRSGVGDEQYF. CDR3 in DNA: TGTGCCAGCAGCCCGAGGTCCGGGGTCGGGGACGAGCAGTACTTC. The complete variable domain, with remaining parts taken from reference TRBV7-2 and TRBJ2-7, reads GAGVSQSPSNKVTEKGKDVELRCDPISGHTALYWYRQSLGQGLEFLIYFQGNSAPDKSGLPSDRFSAERTGGSVSTLTIQRTQQEDSAVYLCASSPRSGVGDEQYFGPGTRLTVT.

The chain joins TRBV11-1 to TRBJ2-5; 10 bases map to TRBD1. Unmatched junction bases numbered 8, after V lost 5 bases and J lost 5 bases. CDR3 size: 15 residues. CDR1 is SGHAT, CDR2 FQDESV, per germline (reference sequence). The CDR3 DNA sequence: TGTGCCAGCAGCAACCCCGGACAGGGGGGCGAGACCCAGTACTTC. This encodes CASSNPGQGGETQYF.

This sequence joins TRBV5-1 and TRBJ1-4, with a tentative D call TRBD1 (5 bases). Trimming took 4 bases from V and 7 from J, leaving 17 bases between them. Germline values: CDR1 SGHRS, CDR2 YFSETQ. This CDR3 spans 15 amino acids. CDR3 nucleotide sequence: TGCGCCAGCAGCGTTGGTGGGGGGTTAGGTGAAAAACTGTTTTTT. It yields the protein CASSVGGGLGEKLFF.

The chain couples TRBV18 to TRBJ2-1, with D possibly called TRBD1 or TRBD2 (5 bases each). The CDR3 contains 14 residues. Germline V CDR1 and CDR2: KGHSH, LQKENI. V was pared by 2 bases and J by 6 bases, with 11 bases between. The CDR3 DNA reads as TGTGCCAGCTCACCAGGGACGGAGACCAATGAGCAGTTCTTC. Its translation: CASSPGTETNEQFF.

Ten or more counts support this clone. This rearrangement joins TRBV2 to TRBJ1-5, with a weak D call TRBD1 (6 bases). CDR1 and CDR2 (germline): SNHLY, FYNNEI. The CDR3 is made up of 13 amino acids. V was trimmed by 8 bases and J by 0 bases, leaving 8 bases between them. CDR3 DNA: TGTGCCAGCGGACAGATTAGCAATCAGCCCCAGCATTTT. Amino acids: CASGQISNQPQHF. The whole variable domain, filled in from reference TRBV2 and TRBJ1-5, reads EPEVTQTPSHQVTQMGQEVILRCVPISNHLYFYWYRQILGQKVEFLVSFYNNEISEKSEIFDDQFSVERPDGSNFTLKIRSTKLEDSAMYFCASGQISNQPQHFGDGTRLSIL.

The chain carries TRBV6-6 and TRBJ1-5, with D uncertain. V was shortened by 5 bases and J by 5 bases, with 10 bases between the two germline ends. The CDR3 contains 13 residues. Germline V lookup: CDR1 MNHNY, CDR2 SVGAGI (reference sequence). The CDR3 region has the DNA TGTGCCAGCAGTCGCCAAGAGGATCAGCCCCAGCATTTT. It codes for CASSRQEDQPQHF.

V and J are TRBV6-5 and TRBJ2-5, with a possible D match to TRBD2 (5 bases). Germline loops: CDR1 MNHEY, CDR2 SVGAGI. This CDR3 has 16 amino acids. Trimming left V 0 bases short and J 7 bases short, with 18 bases between. The CDR3 region has the DNA TGTGCCAGCAGTTACTCGAGGACTGGGTCCCCCGGGACCCAGTACTTC. This translates into CASSYSRTGSPGTQYF.

V is TRBV6-4 and J is TRBJ2-3, with TRBD2 matching over 16 bases. CDR1 MRHNA and CDR2 SNTAGT come from the germline V gene. This CDR3 contains 16 residues. V was clipped by 6 bases and J by 6 bases; unmatched bases: 6. The DNA for the CDR3 is TGTGCCAGCAGCACGGGACTAGCGGGGGGGCTGGATACGCAGTATTTT. This sequence encodes CASSTGLAGGLDTQYF.

This clone was seen a handful of times. V is TRBV2 and J is TRBJ1-2, with TRBD1 as a possible D gene (6 bases). This CDR3 region has 12 residues. Per germline, CDR1 SNHLY and CDR2 FYNNEI. Deletions cut 3 bases from V and 4 bases from J, with 6 bases between. The CDR3 protein is CASSDRGYGYTF. The CDR3 DNA follows: TGTGCCAGCAGTGACAGGGGCTATGGCTACACCTTC. The full variable domain, rest sourced from reference TRBV2 and TRBJ1-2, is EPEVTQTPSHQVTQMGQEVILRCVPISNHLYFYWYRQILGQKVEFLVSFYNNEISEKSEIFDDQFSVERPDGSNFTLKIRSTKLEDSAMYFCASSDRGYGYTFGSGTRLTVV.

The V and J genes are TRBV6-5 and TRBJ1-1; 7 bases line up with TRBD1. Germline V CDR1 and CDR2: MNHEY, SVGAGI. This CDR3 is 15 amino acids long. The V gene end was trimmed by 5 bases and the J gene end by 2 bases; junction bases not matched to a gene: 8. The CDR3 nucleotides read TGTGCCAGCAGTGGACGGGACAGTTTCAACACTGAAGCTTTCTTT. It yields the protein CASSGRDSFNTEAFF.

V gene TRBV5-1 combines with J gene TRBJ2-1; 13 bases match TRBD2. CDR3 length: 18 residues. Germline values: CDR1 SGHRS, CDR2 YFSETQ. V lost 0 bases and J lost 6; bases outside the gene matches: 9. Here the CDR3 DNA reads TGCGCCAGCAGCTTGGCGCCTCGGGGGACTAGCGGGACCAATGAGCAGTTCTTC. It specifies CASSLAPRGTSGTNEQFF.

The chain is built from TRBV18 and TRBJ2-2; a weak D match, TRBD1 (6 bases). The CDR3 runs 15 residues. V lost 2 bases to trimming and J lost 9 bases, with 16 bases between them. The germline CDR1 and CDR2 sequences are KGHSH and LQKENI. This CDR3 reads CASSPRGRNERELFF. CDR3 nucleotides: TGTGCCAGCTCACCAAGGGGGAGAAATGAACGGGAGCTGTTTTTT.

This clone was observed a single time. This chain links TRBV10-3 with TRBJ2-7, with D perhaps being TRBD1 or TRBD2 (5 bases each). Germline values: CDR1 ENHRY, CDR2 SYGVKD. Trimming took 6 bases from V and 7 from J, leaving 22 bases between them. The CDR3 extends over 15 amino acids. Written as DNA, the CDR3 is TGTGCCATCAGCTCCGGGACCTTGGCCCTCGGGGAGCAGTACTTC. Protein sequence: CAISSGTLALGEQYF.

CDR3 DNA sequence: TGCGCCAGCAGCCAAAGAGGACAAGATAGCAATCAGCCCCAGCATTTT. This sequence encodes CASSQRGQDSNQPQHF. V and J are TRBV4-1 and TRBJ1-5; D is possibly TRBD1 (5 bases). Trimming shortened V by 2 bases and J by 0 bases, and 11 bases separated the two germline ends. Germline assignment: CDR1 MGHRA and CDR2 YSYEKL. CDR3 length: 16 amino acids.

This clone was observed a handful of times. The chain uses TRBV4-1 and TRBJ2-6, with D unresolved. The germline V and J ends were trimmed by 1 base and 0 bases, with 10 bases remaining between them. CDR1 MGHRA and CDR2 YSYEKL come from the germline V gene. The CDR3 extends over 17 amino acids. CDR3 DNA sequence: TGCGCCAGCAGCCAAGGGTTCAGTCACTCTGGGGCCAACGTCCTGACTTTC. It specifies CASSQGFSHSGANVLTF.

This rearrangement joins TRBV2 to TRBJ2-4; 9 bases fit TRBD1. CDR1 is SNHLY and CDR2 is FYNNEI in the germline V gene. This CDR3 region has 14 residues. V dropped 2 bases and J dropped 8; count of bases not matched to a gene: 4. CDR3 protein: CASSETGGVDIQYF. The CDR3 DNA sequence: TGTGCCAGCAGTGAAACAGGGGGCGTCGACATTCAGTACTTC.